A single sample is the source of the 14 T cell receptor beta chains below, sequenced in a study of cytomegalovirus exposure and HLA in healthy donors. PCR amplification relied on 60 Vbeta primers (plus 13 Jbeta primers). Profiling relied on immunoSEQ multiplex PCR, and the TCRdb table lists in-frame clones only, not all of them. The sample contains roughly 190,000 clones, 80% of which appear only once. The material sequenced was PBMCs. Receptors originate from a man between 40 and 49 years old in good health and CMV-seropositive.

The V call is TRBV5-5, the J call TRBJ1-4; possible D gene TRBD1, 6 bases. Germline-derived CDR1 and CDR2 are SGHKS and YYEKEE (reference sequence). Trimming removed 4 bases at V and 7 bases at J, with 14 bases between. The CDR3 is 14 amino acids. The CDR3 loop reads CASSDDRWGEKLFF. CDR3 DNA sequence: TGTGCCAGCAGCGACGACAGGTGGGGTGAAAAACTGTTTTTT.

The J gene is TRBJ2-7, the V gene TRBV7-2, with D possibly being TRBD2 (5 bases). Trimming took 1 base from V and 2 from J, leaving 9 bases between them. Germline CDR1 reads SGHTA; CDR2 reads FQGNSA. The CDR3 runs to 14 residues. CDR3 bases: TGTGCCAGCAGCTTAGTTAGCGAGGCCTACGAGCAGTACTTC. Protein sequence: CASSLVSEAYEQYF.

The gene calls are TRBV29-1 and TRBJ2-7; 7 nucleotides agree with TRBD2. The germline CDR1 and CDR2 sequences are SQVTM and ANQGSEA. V shed 0 bases and J 3 bases; nucleotides not matched to a gene: 5. The CDR3 has 14 residues. Here the CDR3 reads CSVEDTGRGYEQYF. The CDR3, as DNA: TGCAGCGTTGAAGATACGGGGAGGGGCTACGAGCAGTACTTC.

The chain combines TRBV19 with TRBJ1-2; D gene uncertain. Germline-derived CDR1 and CDR2 are LNHDA and SQIVND (reference sequence). The germline V and J ends were trimmed by 1 base and 0 bases, with 12 bases remaining between them. This CDR3 contains 16 residues. Here the CDR3 reads CASSIGGRLTNYGYTF. The CDR3 region has the DNA TGTGCCAGTAGTATAGGAGGCAGACTAACTAACTATGGCTACACCTTC.

This chain connects TRBV11-3 to TRBJ2-2, with 8 bases aligning to TRBD2. This CDR3 is built from 15 residues. V shed 5 bases, J shed 4 bases, and the junction held 6 bases outside the gene matches. The V gene's germline CDR1 is SGHNT and CDR2 YENEEA. As DNA, the CDR3 is TGTGCCAGCAGCCCGAAGCGGGGGAGCACCGGGGAGCTGTTTTTT. Its protein product is CASSPKRGSTGELFF.

This clone appeared a few times. The V and J genes are TRBV18 and TRBJ2-5, with 10 nucleotides matching TRBD2. J gave up 4 bases and V 0 bases, and 5 bases lay outside the gene matches. The germline gives CDR1 KGHSH, CDR2 LQKENI. The CDR3 totals 16 residues. CDR3 in DNA: TGTGCCAGCTCACCACCTGTATGGACTAGCGGAGAGACCCAGTACTTC. This gives the protein CASSPPVWTSGETQYF.

The rearrangement uses TRBV30 and TRBJ2-5; no firm D call. With 4 bases removed from V and 0 bases from J, the gap between germline ends came to 9 bases. From germline, CDR1 is GTSNPN and CDR2 SVGIG (reference sequence). The CDR3 is 13 amino acids. The CDR3 loop is CAWKMKHQETQYF. The CDR3 DNA follows: TGTGCCTGGAAAATGAAGCACCAAGAGACCCAGTACTTC.

The genes are TRBV28 and TRBJ2-3; 7 bases match TRBD2. V lost 1 base and J lost 4; bases outside the gene matches: 11. The CDR3 has 17 amino acids. Germline V gives CDR1 MDHEN, CDR2 SYDVKM. Here the CDR3 reads CASSLLFPGGTSDTQYF. CDR3 coding DNA: TGTGCCAGCAGTTTATTGTTCCCGGGGGGAACCTCAGATACGCAGTATTTT.

The chain recombines TRBV7-3 with TRBJ2-3, with 8 bases identical to TRBD2. V was clipped by 2 bases and J by 2 bases; unmatched bases: 9. This CDR3 has 17 residues. Germline V CDR1 and CDR2: SGHTA, FQGTGA. The CDR3 DNA sequence: TGTGCCAGCAGCTTACGAAGCGGGGGAGAACTCACAGATACGCAGTATTTT. This translates into CASSLRSGGELTDTQYF.

The chain joins TRBV19 to TRBJ2-1, with 8 bases lining up with TRBD2. Germline V lookup: CDR1 LNHDA, CDR2 SQIVND (reference sequence). The CDR3 has 16 residues. The V segment lost 2 bases and the J segment 7 bases; nucleotides outside the gene matches: 10. CDR3 in amino acids: CASSIYSGGATNEQFF. CDR3 nucleotide sequence: TGTGCCAGTAGTATATACTCGGGGGGGGCAACGAATGAGCAGTTCTTC. Based on the CDR3 plus reference TRBV19 and TRBJ2-1, the full variable domain is DGGITQSPKYLFRKEGQNVTLSCEQNLNHDAMYWYRQDPGQGLRLIYYSQIVNDFQKGDIAEGYSVSREKKESFPLTVTSAQKNPTAFYLCASSIYSGGATNEQFFGPGTRLTVL.

The J gene is TRBJ2-2, the V gene TRBV5-1, with 9 positions matching TRBD2. V shed 4 bases and J 4 bases; nucleotides not matched to a gene: 5. The germline CDR1 and CDR2 sequences are SGHRS and YFSETQ. There are 15 residues in the CDR3. The CDR3 region has the DNA TGCGCCAGCAGCAAAGCGGGGGGAGGCACCGGGGAGCTGTTTTTT. This sequence encodes CASSKAGGGTGELFF.

This clone came up a few times. The J gene is TRBJ2-5, the V gene TRBV7-3; no clear D. Germline V gene lookup returns CDR1 SGHTA and CDR2 FQGTGA. This CDR3 is built from 15 residues. Deletions cut 0 bases from V and 3 bases from J, with 11 bases between. The CDR3 sequence is CASSLTGNREETQYF. The CDR3 region has the DNA TGTGCCAGCAGCTTAACTGGAAACCGGGAAGAGACCCAGTACTTC.

The J gene is TRBJ1-2, the V gene TRBV28; 10 bases are shared with TRBD1. Germline CDR1 reads MDHEN; CDR2 reads SYDVKM. V lost 6 bases to trimming and J lost 7 bases; unmatched junction nucleotides: 8. The CDR3 is 14 residues long. The DNA for the CDR3 is TGTGCCAGCAGGCGGGGACAGGGGACAGGTGGCTACACCTTC. Translated, it gives CASRRGQGTGGYTF.

In this sample, this clone turned up a few times. The chain is built from TRBV7-3 and TRBJ2-1; D is perhaps TRBD1 (5 bases). V dropped 2 bases and J dropped 1 base, with 9 bases sitting between them. The germline CDR1 and CDR2 sequences are SGHTA and FQGTGA. CDR3 length: 15 residues. The chain's CDR3 is CASSLAAGSYNEQFF. The CDR3 DNA reads TGTGCCAGCAGCTTAGCAGCAGGGTCCTACAATGAGCAGTTCTTC.